The next 24 T cell receptor beta chains were all read from a single sample in a study of vaccination and CD4 T cells after COVID-19. Stated treatment: approximately 10-day PBMC culture with coronavirus spike peptide pools or control peptides (ViraFEST assay). With the Oncomine TCR Beta short-read assay, DNA from cultured CD4+ T cells was sequenced. TCRdb ran MiXCR on the PCR reads and lists one entry per CDR3 protein. The repertoire holds 16,000 or so distinct CDR3 sequences, roughly 80% seen once, with 7.5% to 10% in the top ten. No antigen is known for these receptors. The material was CD4+ T cells from blood, cultured in vitro, obtained after SARS-CoV-2 vaccination. The receptor set was obtained from a human donor who received a COVID-19 vaccine.

This clonotype is a singleton in its sample. J is TRBJ2-7 and V is TRBV7-9; D not certain. This CDR3 is built from 11 residues. The V gene lost 3 bases and the J gene lost 3 bases, with 3 bases spanning the gap. In germline, CDR1 is SEHNR, CDR2 FQNEAQ (reference sequence). The CDR3 here is CASSFLYEQYF. In DNA form, the CDR3 reads TGTGCCAGCAGCTTCCTCTACGAGCAGTACTTC.

The rearrangement links TRBV7-2 to TRBJ2-5; D might be TRBD1 (6 bases). The CDR3 runs to 15 residues. Trimming took 2 bases from V and 2 from J, leaving 12 bases between them. Per germline, CDR1 SGHTA and CDR2 FQGNSA. CDR3 bases: TGTGCCAGCAGCTTATTAACAGGGTGGCAAGAGACCCAGTACTTC. Translating it yields CASSLLTGWQETQYF. Filled out from reference TRBV7-2 and TRBJ2-5, the complete variable domain reads GAGVSQSPSNKVTEKGKDVELRCDPISGHTALYWYRQSLGQGLEFLIYFQGNSAPDKSGLPSDRFSAERTGGSVSTLTIQRTQQEDSAVYLCASSLLTGWQETQYFGPGTRLLVL.

This chain connects TRBV7-9 to TRBJ1-3; TRBD1 matches 8 bases. There are 15 residues in the CDR3. The trim removed 4 bases at V and 8 bases at J, leaving 10 bases unmatched. The germline V gene encodes CDR1 SEHNR and CDR2 FQNEAQ (reference sequence). The CDR3 nucleotides are TGTGCCAGCAGCTCTTCAGGGGGCGCATTACACACCATATATTTT. Its translation is CASSSSGGALHTIYF.

V and J are TRBV10-3 and TRBJ2-7; 9 positions agree with TRBD1. With 4 bases clipped from V and 2 bases from J, the junction kept 3 bases outside the gene matches. The CDR3 has 14 amino acids. CDR1 is ENHRY, CDR2 SYGVKD, per germline. Here the CDR3 reads CAISGGTGTYEQYF. DNA of the CDR3: TGTGCCATCAGTGGGGGGACAGGGACCTACGAGCAGTACTTC.

In this sample, this clonotype turned up once. The chain employs TRBV15 and TRBJ2-3; a possible D gene is TRBD2 (7 bases). This CDR3 region has 17 residues. CDR1 and CDR2 from the germline V gene are LNHNV and YYDKDF (reference sequence). Trimming removed 5 bases at V and 8 bases at J, with 26 bases between. The CDR3 DNA reads TGTGCCACCAGCCCCTGGGGCGGGGGCGCCTCGTTCGGTACGCAGTATTTT. Translation gives CATSPWGGGASFGTQYF.

The gene calls are TRBV30 and TRBJ1-5; D gene uncertain. V was cut by 2 bases and J by 3 bases, with 8 bases left in between. Germline CDR1 GTSNPN, CDR2 SVGIG (reference sequence). This CDR3 has 13 amino acids. This CDR3 reads CAWSLRDNQPQHF. The CDR3 DNA sequence: TGTGCCTGGAGTTTGAGGGACAATCAGCCCCAGCATTTT.

The chain couples TRBV7-2 to TRBJ2-2; D not resolved. This CDR3 contains 12 residues. V gave up 5 bases and J gave up 4 bases, with 5 bases separating them. The germline V gene has CDR1 SGHTA and CDR2 FQGNSA. The CDR3 bases are TGTGCCAGCAGCGCGCCCACCGGGGAGCTGTTTTTT. It encodes CASSAPTGELFF.

V is TRBV30 and J is TRBJ1-1; D is uncertain. The length of the CDR3 is 13 residues. Germline CDR1 reads GTSNPN; CDR2 reads SVGIG (reference sequence). V was pared by 2 bases and J by 5 bases, with 12 bases between. In nucleotides, the CDR3 is TGTGCCTGGAGTATTGCGGACGGGACTGAAGCTTTCTTT. Translating gives CAWSIADGTEAFF. Filled out from reference TRBV30 and TRBJ1-1, the complete variable domain reads SQTIHQWPATLVQPVGSPLSLECTVEGTSNPNLYWYRQAAGRGLQLLFYSVGIGQISSEVPQNLSASRPQDRQFILSSKKLLLSDSGFYLCAWSIADGTEAFFGQGTRLTVV.

V and J are TRBV30 and TRBJ1-1; TRBD1 might be the D (5 bases). The CDR3 runs 13 residues. The germline V gene encodes CDR1 GTSNPN and CDR2 SVGIG (reference sequence). V was pared by 3 bases and J by 1 base, with 9 bases between. CDR3 in amino acids: CAWRGGANTEAFF. The CDR3 nucleotides read TGTGCCTGGAGGGGCGGGGCGAACACTGAAGCTTTCTTT.

V usage is TRBV27 and J usage is TRBJ1-5; weak D call: TRBD1 (6 bases). This CDR3 comprises 14 residues. V was pared by 5 bases and J by 5 bases, with 13 bases between. The germline gives CDR1 MNHEY, CDR2 SMNVEV (reference sequence). The CDR3 DNA sequence: TGTGCCAGCAGTCCGTGGACAGATTATCAGCCCCAGCATTTT. The encoded protein is CASSPWTDYQPQHF.

The chain uses TRBV6-1 and TRBJ1-5; a possible D gene is TRBD1 (5 bases). Germline CDR1 MNHNS, CDR2 SASEGT. With 0 bases removed from V and 2 bases from J, the gap between germline ends came to 29 bases. The CDR3 length is 22 residues. In nucleotides, the CDR3 is TGTGCCAGCAGTGAAGCGCTTCGGGGCCTTTTCAAAGGGAGCGGCGGCAATCAGCCCCAGCATTTT. Amino acid sequence: CASSEALRGLFKGSGGNQPQHF.

In DNA, the CDR3 is TGTGCCAGTAGTATGGTAAGGTACCACGAGCAGTACTTC. Translation gives CASSMVRYHEQYF. The gene calls are TRBV19 and TRBJ2-7; D uncertain. The V end was cut by 3 bases, the J end by 5 bases, with 11 bases between. This CDR3 is 13 amino acids long. From germline, CDR1 is LNHDA and CDR2 SQIVND (reference sequence).

This clonotype was seen only once. The V call is TRBV19, the J call TRBJ1-5; D remains ambiguous. The CDR3 sequence is 15 residues long. Germline V gives CDR1 LNHDA, CDR2 SQIVND (reference sequence). V was shortened by 4 bases and J by 7 bases, with 17 bases between the two germline ends. The CDR3 sequence: CASSTPPATIQPQHF. The CDR3 DNA sequence: TGTGCCAGTAGTACCCCCCCGGCAACAATCCAGCCCCAGCATTTT. Supplemented by reference TRBV19 and TRBJ1-5, the full variable domain reads DGGITQSPKYLFRKEGQNVTLSCEQNLNHDAMYWYRQDPGQGLRLIYYSQIVNDFQKGDIAEGYSVSREKKESFPLTVTSAQKNPTAFYLCASSTPPATIQPQHFGDGTRLSIL.

The genes are TRBV7-8 and TRBJ2-3; no clear D. Trimming stripped 0 bases from V and 0 bases from J, with 13 bases between. The CDR3 spans 17 residues. Germline V CDR1 and CDR2: SGHVS, FQNEAQ. The CDR3 coding sequence is TGTGCCAGCAGCTTAGCGGGTTCCAGTCCTAGCACAGATACGCAGTATTTT. It translates to CASSLAGSSPSTDTQYF. Full variable domain (remainder filled in from reference TRBV7-8 and TRBJ2-3): GAGVSQSPRYKVAKRGQDVALRCDPISGHVSLFWYQQALGQGPEFLTYFQNEAQLDKSGLPSDRFFAERPEGSVSTLKIQRTQQEDSAVYLCASSLAGSSPSTDTQYFGPGTRLTVL.

The rearrangement joins TRBV30 to TRBJ2-3; TRBD2 matches at 7 bases. The germline gives CDR1 GTSNPN, CDR2 SVGIG (reference sequence). CDR3 length equals 12 residues. Losses at the gene ends were 5 bases for V and 8 bases for J; bases not matched to a gene: 7. CDR3 bases: TGTGCCTGGGTCTGGGGGAGGGGTACGCAGTATTTT. Translated, it gives CAWVWGRGTQYF.

CDR3 residues: CASSLGKGNEQYF. The CDR3 nucleotides read TGTGCCAGCAGCTTAGGTAAAGGGAACGAGCAGTACTTC. V is TRBV7-6 and J is TRBJ2-7; D gene unclear. The CDR3 is made up of 13 amino acids. Trimming pared 1 base from V and 5 bases from J, leaving 9 bases between. Germline V lookup: CDR1 SGHVS, CDR2 FNYEAQ.

The chain couples TRBV20-1 to TRBJ2-7; TRBD1 matches 7 bases. Germline CDR1 reads DFQATT; CDR2 reads SNEGSKA (reference sequence). The CDR3 loop spans 15 amino acids. The ends lost 0 bases at V and 2 bases at J; junction bases unmatched: 7. Written as DNA, the CDR3 is TGCAGTGCTAGAGATACGGGACAGTCCCCCTACGAGCAGTACTTC. It is translated as CSARDTGQSPYEQYF.

This clonotype appeared a few times. The rearrangement uses TRBV21-1 and TRBJ2-2. TRBV21-1 is designated a pseudogene. This CDR3 spans 12 amino acids. The CDR3 protein is CASSKASGELFF. The CDR3 bases are TGTGCCAGCAGCAAAGCGTCCGGGGAGCTGTTTTTT.

The V gene is TRBV5-1, the J gene TRBJ2-3; D tentatively fits TRBD1 or TRBD2 (6 bases each). The germline V gene encodes CDR1 SGHRS and CDR2 YFSETQ. The CDR3 has 16 amino acids. The V end lost 2 bases, the J end lost 5 bases, and 18 bases lay between the germline ends. Written as DNA, the CDR3 is TGCGCCAGCAGCTTCGCCCCGGGACACGGGGGAGATACGCAGTATTTT. Encoded protein: CASSFAPGHGGDTQYF.

The V gene is TRBV24-1, the J gene TRBJ2-3, with D maybe TRBD1 (5 bases). CDR3 length: 15 residues. Per the germline V gene, CDR1 is KGHDR and CDR2 is SFDVKD. V was pared by 1 base and J by 2 bases, with 9 bases between. The CDR3 spells CATSDFDSITDTQYF. The CDR3 DNA follows: TGTGCCACCAGTGATTTCGACAGTATCACAGATACGCAGTATTTT.

V gene TRBV19 combines with J gene TRBJ2-5; 9 positions match TRBD1. The V segment lost 5 bases and the J segment 4 bases; nucleotides outside the gene matches: 8. CDR3 size: 15 residues. Germline V gene sequence: CDR1 LNHDA, CDR2 SQIVND (reference sequence). This CDR3 reads CASSSRQGVGETQYF. The CDR3 nucleotides are TGTGCCAGTAGTTCGAGACAGGGGGTGGGAGAGACCCAGTACTTC.

The rearrangement uses TRBV6-1 and TRBJ1-4; 8 nucleotides align to TRBD1. CDR1 is MNHNS, CDR2 SASEGT, per germline. The CDR3 contains 13 residues. V dropped 6 bases and J dropped 8; count of bases not matched to a gene: 5. CDR3 protein: CASRTGETEKLFF. The CDR3 coding sequence is TGTGCCAGCAGGACAGGGGAAACCGAAAAACTGTTTTTT.

CDR3 region: CATSEGQGPRNEQFF. CDR3 DNA: TGTGCCACCAGTGAAGGACAGGGGCCTCGCAATGAGCAGTTCTTC. The V and J genes are TRBV24-1 and TRBJ2-1; 9 nucleotides align to TRBD1. This CDR3 is built from 15 residues. Per germline, CDR1 KGHDR and CDR2 SFDVKD. V shed 4 bases and J 6 bases; nucleotides not matched to a gene: 6.

The rearrangement uses TRBV6-1 and TRBJ1-2; D is ambiguous. The CDR3 is 13 residues long. Germline assignment: CDR1 MNHNS and CDR2 SASEGT. Deletions cut 2 bases from V and 2 bases from J, with 6 bases between. The CDR3 nucleotides read TGTGCCAGCAGTGAAACCGCCAACTATGGCTACACCTTC. Translated: CASSETANYGYTF.